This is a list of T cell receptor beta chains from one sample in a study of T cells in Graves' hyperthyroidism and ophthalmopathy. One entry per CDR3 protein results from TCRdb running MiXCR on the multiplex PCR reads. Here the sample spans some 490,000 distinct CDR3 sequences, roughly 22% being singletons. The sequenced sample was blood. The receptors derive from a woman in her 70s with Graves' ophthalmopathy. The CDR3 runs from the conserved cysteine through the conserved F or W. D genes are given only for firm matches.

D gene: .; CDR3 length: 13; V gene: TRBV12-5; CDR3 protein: CASGLVGMAEAFF
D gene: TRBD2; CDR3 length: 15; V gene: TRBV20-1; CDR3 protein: CSARVLAGPYNEQFF
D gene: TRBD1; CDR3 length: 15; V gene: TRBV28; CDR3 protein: CASSLTGGFRYEQYF
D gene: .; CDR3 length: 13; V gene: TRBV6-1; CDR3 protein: CASSFDFRETQYF
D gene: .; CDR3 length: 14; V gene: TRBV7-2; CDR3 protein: CASSLGPVQETQYF
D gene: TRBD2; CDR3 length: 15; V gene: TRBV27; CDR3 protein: CASSSPSGRTDEQFF
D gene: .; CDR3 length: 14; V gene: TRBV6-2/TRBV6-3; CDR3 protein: CASSYPGPYQPQHF
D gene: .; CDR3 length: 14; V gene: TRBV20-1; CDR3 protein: CSAGQRVSNTEAFF
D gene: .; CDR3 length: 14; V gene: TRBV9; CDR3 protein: CASSLGTGTGELFF
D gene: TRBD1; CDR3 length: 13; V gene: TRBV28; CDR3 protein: CASRQGWDTEAFF
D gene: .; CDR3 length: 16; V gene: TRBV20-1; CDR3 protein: CSARGPASRMADEQFF
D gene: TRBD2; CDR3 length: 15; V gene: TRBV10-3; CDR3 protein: CAISDPAGGPKTQYF
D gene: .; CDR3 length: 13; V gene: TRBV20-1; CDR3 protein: CSGGSTSVYEQYF
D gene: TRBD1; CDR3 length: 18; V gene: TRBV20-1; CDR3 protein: CSAETGTGGTRGKNIQYF
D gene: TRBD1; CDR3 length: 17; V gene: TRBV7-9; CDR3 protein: CASSSGGAGTGGYEQYF
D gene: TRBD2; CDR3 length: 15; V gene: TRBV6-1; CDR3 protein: CASRQLAGGIDEQFF
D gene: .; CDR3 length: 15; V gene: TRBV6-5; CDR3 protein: CASSYSGAQVETQYF
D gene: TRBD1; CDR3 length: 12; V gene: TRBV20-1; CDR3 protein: CSAGDRGREQYF
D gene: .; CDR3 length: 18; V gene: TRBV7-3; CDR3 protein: CASSSTPRLDRESYEQYF
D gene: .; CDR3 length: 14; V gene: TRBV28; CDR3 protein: CASSLSMGNTGAFF
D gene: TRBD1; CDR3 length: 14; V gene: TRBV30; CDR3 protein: CAWSRDRGNEKLFF
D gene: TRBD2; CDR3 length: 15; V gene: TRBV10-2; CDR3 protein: CAGYLGLANPSAQYF
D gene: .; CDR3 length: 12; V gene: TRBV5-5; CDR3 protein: CASSSVGNIQYF
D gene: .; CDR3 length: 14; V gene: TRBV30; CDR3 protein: CAWNGGNSYNEQFF
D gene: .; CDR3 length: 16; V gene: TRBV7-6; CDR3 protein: CASSLAYFEPSYEQYF
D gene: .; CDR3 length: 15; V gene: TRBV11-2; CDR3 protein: CASSLEGRASTEAFF
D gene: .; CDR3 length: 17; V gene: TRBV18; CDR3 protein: CASSPTYGTTDHYGYTF